Listed here are 6 T cell receptor beta chains from one sample, sequenced in a study of Ad26.COV2.S vaccination and SARS-CoV-2 variants (dated by TCRdb to the early 2020s). The time point label of this sample denotes: individuals recovered from natural SARS-CoV-2 infection. Library prep was done by the immunoSEQ multiplex PCR assay. TCRdb holds this immuneACCESS table with in-frame rearrangements only. Some clones are missing; in checked studies, unresolved V genes explain under half, and the rest has no known cause. The sample profile shows about 87,000 clones; 82% of them were found once. The ten largest clones take up approximately 16% of the sample. Here the sequenced sample was peripheral blood, taken after recovery from COVID-19. Receptors originate from a human donor who had recovered from COVID-19.

The V gene is TRBV4-3, the J gene TRBJ2-2, with 7 bases that match TRBD1. Losses at the gene ends were 1 base for V and 3 bases for J; bases not matched to a gene: 5. The CDR3 loop spans 16 amino acids. Germline assignment: CDR1 LGHNA and CDR2 YSLEER. The DNA of the CDR3 is TGCGCCAGCAGCCAAGTTCTCCAGGGGGACACCGGGGAGCTGTTTTTT. Its translation: CASSQVLQGDTGELFF.

The chain couples TRBV5-6 to TRBJ1-2; D is possibly TRBD1 (5 bases). Germline CDR1 and CDR2: SGHDT and YYEEEE. Trimming stripped 1 base from V and 2 bases from J, with 12 bases between. There are 15 residues in the CDR3. The CDR3 DNA reads as TGTGCCAGCAGCTTGCGAGAGGGGTCAAACTATGGCTACACCTTC. Translated: CASSLREGSNYGYTF.

The chain carries TRBV9 and TRBJ1-1; D remains unclear. Trimming left V 0 bases short and J 0 bases short, with 6 bases between. CDR3 length: 14 amino acids. CDR1 and CDR2 from the germline V gene are SGDLS and YYNGEE. This CDR3 reads CASSVGHLNTEAFF. The CDR3 region has the DNA TGTGCCAGCAGCGTAGGACATCTGAACACTGAAGCTTTCTTT.

V gene TRBV29-1 combines with J gene TRBJ2-5, with 9 positions matching TRBD1. Germline loops: CDR1 SQVTM, CDR2 ANQGSEA. CDR3 length equals 15 residues. Trimming cost V 7 bases and J 4 bases; bases outside gene matches: 13. CDR3 DNA sequence: TGCAGCGGTACCGAATTGGGGACAGGGATAGAGACCCAGTACTTC. Protein sequence: CSGTELGTGIETQYF. Full variable domain (missing parts from reference TRBV29-1 and TRBJ2-5): SAVISQKPSRDICQRGTSLTIQCQVDSQVTMMFWYRQQPGQSLTLIATANQGSEATYESGFVIDKFPISRPNLTFSTLTVSNMSPEDSSIYLCSGTELGTGIETQYFGPGTRLLVL.

The rearrangement joins TRBV4-1 to TRBJ1-1; D is perhaps TRBD1 (5 bases). The CDR3 loop spans 14 amino acids. Trimming cost V 0 bases and J 8 bases, with 13 bases left between them. The germline gives CDR1 MGHRA, CDR2 YSYEKL. The CDR3 region is CASSQDLGPDEAFF. The CDR3 region has the DNA TGCGCCAGCAGCCAAGATTTGGGACCGGACGAAGCTTTCTTT.

The chain has TRBV5-4 and TRBJ2-3, with 11 bases matching TRBD2. V trimming: 7 bases; J trimming: 8 bases; junction bases outside the gene matches: 18. In germline, CDR1 is SGHNT, CDR2 YYREEE (reference sequence). The CDR3 extends over 17 amino acids. The DNA for the CDR3 is TGTGCCAGCTCCTCAGGGGGGACTAGCGGTTCAGGTCGTACGCAGTATTTT. This codes for CASSSGGTSGSGRTQYF. The full variable domain, rest sourced from reference TRBV5-4 and TRBJ2-3, is ETGVTQSPTHLIKTRGQQVTLRCSSQSGHNTVSWYQQALGQGPQFIFQYYREEENGRGNFPPRFSGLQFPNYSSELNVNALELDDSALYLCASSSGGTSGSGRTQYFGPGTRLTVL.